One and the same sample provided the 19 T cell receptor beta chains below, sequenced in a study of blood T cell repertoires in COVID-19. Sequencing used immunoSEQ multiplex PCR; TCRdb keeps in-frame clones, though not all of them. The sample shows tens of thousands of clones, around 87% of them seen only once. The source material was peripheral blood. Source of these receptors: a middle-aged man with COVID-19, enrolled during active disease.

This CDR3 reads CASSLTTGLGAQHF. The CDR3 nucleotides read TGTGCCAGCAGTTTAACGACAGGGTTGGGTGCCCAGCATTTT. The chain recombines TRBV27 with TRBJ1-5, with TRBD1 matching 7 bases. With 2 bases clipped from V and 11 bases from J, the junction kept 9 bases outside the gene matches. In germline, CDR1 is MNHEY, CDR2 SMNVEV (reference sequence). The CDR3 has 14 residues.

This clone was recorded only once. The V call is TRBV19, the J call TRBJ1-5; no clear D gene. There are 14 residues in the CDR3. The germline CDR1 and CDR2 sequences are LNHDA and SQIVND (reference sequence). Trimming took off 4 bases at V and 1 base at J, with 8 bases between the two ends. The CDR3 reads CASSTSVSNQPQHF. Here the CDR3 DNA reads TGTGCCAGTAGTACCAGTGTGAGCAATCAGCCCCAGCATTTT.

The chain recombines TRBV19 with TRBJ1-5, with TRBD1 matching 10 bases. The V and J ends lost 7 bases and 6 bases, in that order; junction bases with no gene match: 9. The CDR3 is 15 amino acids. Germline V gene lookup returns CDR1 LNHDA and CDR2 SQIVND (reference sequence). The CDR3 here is CASNSEGQGIQPQHF. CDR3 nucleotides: TGTGCCAGTAACTCGGAGGGACAGGGGATTCAGCCCCAGCATTTT.

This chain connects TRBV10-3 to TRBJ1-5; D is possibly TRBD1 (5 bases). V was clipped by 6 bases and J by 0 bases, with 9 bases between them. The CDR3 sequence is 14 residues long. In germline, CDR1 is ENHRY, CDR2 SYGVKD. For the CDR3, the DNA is TGTGCCATCAGCAGGGAGGGTAGCAATCAGCCCCAGCATTTT. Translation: CAISREGSNQPQHF.

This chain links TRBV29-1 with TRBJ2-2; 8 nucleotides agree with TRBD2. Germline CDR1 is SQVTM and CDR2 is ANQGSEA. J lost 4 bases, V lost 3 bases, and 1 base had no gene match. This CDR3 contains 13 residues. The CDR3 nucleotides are TGCAGCGTTGACGGGGGGGTCACCGGGGAGCTGTTTTTT. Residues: CSVDGGVTGELFF.

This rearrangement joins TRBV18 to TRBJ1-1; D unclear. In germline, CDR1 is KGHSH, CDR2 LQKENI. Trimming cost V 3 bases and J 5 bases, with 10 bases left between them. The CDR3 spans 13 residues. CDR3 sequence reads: CASSPPVFTEAFF. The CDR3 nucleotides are TGTGCCAGCTCACCTCCCGTGTTTACTGAAGCTTTCTTT.

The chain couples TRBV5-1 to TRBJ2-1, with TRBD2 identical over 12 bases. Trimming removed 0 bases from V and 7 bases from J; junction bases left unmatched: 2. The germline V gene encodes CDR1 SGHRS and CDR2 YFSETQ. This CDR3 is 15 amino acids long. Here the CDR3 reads CASSLGTSGVNEQFF. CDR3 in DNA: TGCGCCAGCAGCTTGGGGACTAGCGGGGTAAATGAGCAGTTCTTC.

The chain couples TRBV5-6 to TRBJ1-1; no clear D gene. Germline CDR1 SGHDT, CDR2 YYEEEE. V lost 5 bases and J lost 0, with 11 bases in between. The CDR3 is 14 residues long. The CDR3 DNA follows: TGTGCCAGCAGTTCCCGTTACTTGAACACTGAAGCTTTCTTT. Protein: CASSSRYLNTEAFF.

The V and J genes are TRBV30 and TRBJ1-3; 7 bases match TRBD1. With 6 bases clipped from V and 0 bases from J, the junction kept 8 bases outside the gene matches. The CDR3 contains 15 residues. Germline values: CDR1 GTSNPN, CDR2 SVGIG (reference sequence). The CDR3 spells CACYRGMGSGNTIYF. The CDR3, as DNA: TGTGCCTGCTACAGGGGTATGGGCTCTGGAAACACCATATATTTT.

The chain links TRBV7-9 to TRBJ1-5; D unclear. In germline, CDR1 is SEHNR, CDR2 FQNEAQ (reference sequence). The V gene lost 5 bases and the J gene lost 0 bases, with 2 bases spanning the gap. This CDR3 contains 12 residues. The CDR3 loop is CASSRSNQPQHF. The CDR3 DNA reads TGTGCCAGCAGCCGTAGCAATCAGCCCCAGCATTTT.

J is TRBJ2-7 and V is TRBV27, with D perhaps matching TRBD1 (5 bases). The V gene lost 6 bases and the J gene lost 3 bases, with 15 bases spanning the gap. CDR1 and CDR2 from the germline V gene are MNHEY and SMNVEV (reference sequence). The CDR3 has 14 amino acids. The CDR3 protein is CASSRGHEIYEQYF. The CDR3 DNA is TGTGCCAGCAGCCGCGGACACGAAATCTACGAGCAGTACTTC.

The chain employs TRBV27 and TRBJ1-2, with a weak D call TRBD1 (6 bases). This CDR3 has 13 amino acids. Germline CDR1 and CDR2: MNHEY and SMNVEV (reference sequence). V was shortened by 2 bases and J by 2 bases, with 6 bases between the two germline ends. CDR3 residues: CASSLTGNYGYTF. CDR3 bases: TGTGCCAGCAGTTTAACAGGGAACTATGGCTACACCTTC.

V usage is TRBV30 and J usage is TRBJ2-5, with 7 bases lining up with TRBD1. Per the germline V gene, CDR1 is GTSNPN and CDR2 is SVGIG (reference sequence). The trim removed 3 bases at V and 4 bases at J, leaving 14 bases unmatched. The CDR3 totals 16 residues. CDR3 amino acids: CAWRAQDTGVRETQYF. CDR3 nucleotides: TGTGCCTGGAGAGCTCAGGATACAGGGGTCCGAGAGACCCAGTACTTC.

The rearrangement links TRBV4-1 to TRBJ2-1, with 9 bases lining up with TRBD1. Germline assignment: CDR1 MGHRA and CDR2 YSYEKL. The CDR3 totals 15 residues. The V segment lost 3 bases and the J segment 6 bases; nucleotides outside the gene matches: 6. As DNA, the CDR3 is TGCGCCAGCAGCCATCGACCGGGACAGGGCAATGAGCAGTTCTTC. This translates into CASSHRPGQGNEQFF.

The CDR3 region is CASNKSPDRISGNTIYF. The CDR3 DNA sequence: TGTGCCAGCAACAAGTCTCCGGACAGAATCTCTGGAAACACCATATATTTT. The chain has TRBV14 and TRBJ1-3, with a weak D call TRBD1 (6 bases). CDR3 length: 17 residues. The V end was cut by 7 bases, the J end by 0 bases, with 19 bases between. Germline-derived CDR1 and CDR2 are SGHDN and FVKESK.

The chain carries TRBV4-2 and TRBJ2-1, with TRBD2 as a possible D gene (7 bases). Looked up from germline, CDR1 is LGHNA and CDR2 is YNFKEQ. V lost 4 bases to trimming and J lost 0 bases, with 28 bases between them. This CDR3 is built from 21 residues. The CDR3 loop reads CASSPRGRMGTTESSYNEQFF. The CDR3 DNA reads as TGTGCCAGCAGCCCACGGGGGCGGATGGGGACTACCGAGAGCTCCTACAATGAGCAGTTCTTC.

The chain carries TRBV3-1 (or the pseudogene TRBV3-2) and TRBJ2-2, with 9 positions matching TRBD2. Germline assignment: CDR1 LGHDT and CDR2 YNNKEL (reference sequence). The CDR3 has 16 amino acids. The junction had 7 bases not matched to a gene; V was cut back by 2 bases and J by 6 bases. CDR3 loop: CASSQSASGASGELFF. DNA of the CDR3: TGTGCCAGCAGCCAAAGTGCTAGCGGGGCGTCCGGGGAGCTGTTTTTT.

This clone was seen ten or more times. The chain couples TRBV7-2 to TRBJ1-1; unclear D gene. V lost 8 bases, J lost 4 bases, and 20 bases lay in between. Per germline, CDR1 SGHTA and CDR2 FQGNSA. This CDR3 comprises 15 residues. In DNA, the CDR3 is TGTGCCAGCTCAGTGAACAGCTTCCAGAGCACTGAAGCTTTCTTT. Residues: CASSVNSFQSTEAFF.

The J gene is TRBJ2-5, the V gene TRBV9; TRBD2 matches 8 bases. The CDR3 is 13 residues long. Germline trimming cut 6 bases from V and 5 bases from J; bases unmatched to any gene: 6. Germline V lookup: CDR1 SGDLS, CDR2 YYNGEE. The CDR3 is CASNPAGGETQYF. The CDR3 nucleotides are TGTGCCAGCAACCCTGCGGGGGGTGAGACCCAGTACTTC.